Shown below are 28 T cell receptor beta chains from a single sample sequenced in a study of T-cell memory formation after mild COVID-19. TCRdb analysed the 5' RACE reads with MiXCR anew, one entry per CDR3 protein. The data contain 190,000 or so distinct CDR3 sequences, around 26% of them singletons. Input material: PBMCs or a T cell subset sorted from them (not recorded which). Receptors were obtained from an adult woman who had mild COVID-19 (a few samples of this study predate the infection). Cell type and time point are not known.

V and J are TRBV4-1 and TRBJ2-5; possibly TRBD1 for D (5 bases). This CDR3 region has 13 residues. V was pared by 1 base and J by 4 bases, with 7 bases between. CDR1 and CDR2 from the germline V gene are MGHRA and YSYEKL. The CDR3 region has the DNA TGCGCCAGCAGCCAAGCTAGGGGAGAGACCCAGTACTTC. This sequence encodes CASSQARGETQYF.

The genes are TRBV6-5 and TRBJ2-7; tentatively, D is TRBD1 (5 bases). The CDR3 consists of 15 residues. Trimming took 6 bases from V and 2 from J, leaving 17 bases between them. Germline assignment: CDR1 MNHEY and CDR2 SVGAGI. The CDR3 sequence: CASRVGSGKAYEQYF. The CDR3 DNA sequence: TGTGCCAGCAGGGTAGGATCAGGGAAAGCCTACGAGCAGTACTTC.

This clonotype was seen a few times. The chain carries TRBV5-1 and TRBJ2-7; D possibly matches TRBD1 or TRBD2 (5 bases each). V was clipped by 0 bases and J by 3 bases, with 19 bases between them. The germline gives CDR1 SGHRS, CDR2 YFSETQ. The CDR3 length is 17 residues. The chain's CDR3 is CASSLADVWDALYEQYF. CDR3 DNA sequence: TGCGCCAGCAGCTTGGCCGATGTATGGGACGCCCTCTACGAGCAGTACTTC. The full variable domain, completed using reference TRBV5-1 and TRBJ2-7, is KAGVTQTPRYLIKTRGQQVTLSCSPISGHRSVSWYQQTPGQGLQFLFEYFSETQRNKGNFPGRFSGRQFSNSRSEMNVSTLELGDSALYLCASSLADVWDALYEQYFGPGTRLTVT.

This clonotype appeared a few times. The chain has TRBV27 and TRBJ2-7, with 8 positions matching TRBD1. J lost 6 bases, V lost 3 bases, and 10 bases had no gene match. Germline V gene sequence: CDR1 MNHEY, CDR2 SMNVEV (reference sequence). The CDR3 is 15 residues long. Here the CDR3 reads CASSFGTGSAREQYF. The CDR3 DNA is TGTGCCAGCAGTTTCGGGACAGGTTCAGCACGCGAGCAGTACTTC.

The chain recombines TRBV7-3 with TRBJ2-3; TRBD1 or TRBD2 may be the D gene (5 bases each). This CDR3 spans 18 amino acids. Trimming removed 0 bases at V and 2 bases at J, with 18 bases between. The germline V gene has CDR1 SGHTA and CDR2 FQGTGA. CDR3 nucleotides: TGTGCCAGCAGCTTAACGGTCGAGACGGGACGGTACACAGATACGCAGTATTTT. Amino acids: CASSLTVETGRYTDTQYF. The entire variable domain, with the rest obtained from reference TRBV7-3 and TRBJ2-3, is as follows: GAGVSQTPSNKVTEKGKYVELRCDPISGHTALYWYRQSLGQGPEFLIYFQGTGAADDSGLPNDRFFAVRPEGSVSTLKIQRTERGDSAVYLCASSLTVETGRYTDTQYFGPGTRLTVL.

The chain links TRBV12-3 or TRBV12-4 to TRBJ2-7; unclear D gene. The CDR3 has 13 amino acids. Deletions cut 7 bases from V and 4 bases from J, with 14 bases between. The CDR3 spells CASTRTAQYEQYF. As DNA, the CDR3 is TGTGCCAGCACTCGGACGGCCCAGTACGAGCAGTACTTC.

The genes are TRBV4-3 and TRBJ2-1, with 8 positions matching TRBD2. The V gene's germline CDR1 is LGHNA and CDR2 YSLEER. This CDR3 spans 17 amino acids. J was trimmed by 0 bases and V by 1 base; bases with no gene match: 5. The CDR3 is CASSQGSGASSYNEQFF. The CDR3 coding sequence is TGCGCCAGCAGCCAAGGTAGCGGGGCTAGCTCCTACAATGAGCAGTTCTTC.

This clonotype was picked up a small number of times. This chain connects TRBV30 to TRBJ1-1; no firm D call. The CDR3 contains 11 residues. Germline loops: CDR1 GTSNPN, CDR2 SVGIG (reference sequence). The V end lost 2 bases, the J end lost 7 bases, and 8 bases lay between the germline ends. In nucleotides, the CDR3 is TGTGCCTGGAGTACAGCGCTTGAAGCTTTCTTT. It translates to CAWSTALEAFF. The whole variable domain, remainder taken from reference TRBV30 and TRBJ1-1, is SQTIHQWPATLVQPVGSPLSLECTVEGTSNPNLYWYRQAAGRGLQLLFYSVGIGQISSEVPQNLSASRPQDRQFILSSKKLLLSDSGFYLCAWSTALEAFFGQGTRLTVV.

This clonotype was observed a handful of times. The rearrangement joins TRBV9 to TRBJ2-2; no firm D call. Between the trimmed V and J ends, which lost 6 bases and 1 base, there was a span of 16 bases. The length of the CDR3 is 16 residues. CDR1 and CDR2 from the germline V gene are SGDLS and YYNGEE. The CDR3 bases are TGTGCCAGCAAGGTAACGGACCGACAGAACACCGGGGAGCTGTTTTTT. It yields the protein CASKVTDRQNTGELFF.

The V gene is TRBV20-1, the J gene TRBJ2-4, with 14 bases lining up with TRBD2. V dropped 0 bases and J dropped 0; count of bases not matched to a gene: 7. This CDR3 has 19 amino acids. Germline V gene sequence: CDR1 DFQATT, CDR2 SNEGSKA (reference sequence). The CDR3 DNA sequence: TGCAGTGCTAGAGATTGGACTAGCGGGGGGCCCCGAGCCAAAAACATTCAGTACTTC. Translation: CSARDWTSGGPRAKNIQYF.

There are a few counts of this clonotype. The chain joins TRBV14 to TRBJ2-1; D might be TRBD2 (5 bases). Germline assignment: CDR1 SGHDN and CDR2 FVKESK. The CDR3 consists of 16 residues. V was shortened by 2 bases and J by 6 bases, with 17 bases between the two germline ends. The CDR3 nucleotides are TGTGCCAGCAGCCAATATCGCAACTCCGAGGGCAATGAGCAGTTCTTC. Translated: CASSQYRNSEGNEQFF. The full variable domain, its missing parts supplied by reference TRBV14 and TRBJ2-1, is EAGVTQFPSHSVIEKGQTVTLRCDPISGHDNLYWYRRVMGKEIKFLLHFVKESKQDESGMPNNRFLAERTGGTYSTLKVQPAELEDSGVYFCASSQYRNSEGNEQFFGPGTRLTVL.

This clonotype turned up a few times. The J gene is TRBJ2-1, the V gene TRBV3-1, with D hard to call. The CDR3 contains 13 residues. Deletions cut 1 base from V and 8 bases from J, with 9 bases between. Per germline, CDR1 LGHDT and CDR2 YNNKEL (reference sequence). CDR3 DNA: TGTGCCAGCAGCCAAGCAGCTTGGGATGAGCAGTTCTTC. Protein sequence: CASSQAAWDEQFF.

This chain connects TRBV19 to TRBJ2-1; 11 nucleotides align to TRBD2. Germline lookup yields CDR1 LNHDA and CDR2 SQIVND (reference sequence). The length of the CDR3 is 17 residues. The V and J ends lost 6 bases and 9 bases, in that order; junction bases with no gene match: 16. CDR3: CASRDIGPSGGQGEQFF. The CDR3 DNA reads TGTGCCAGTAGAGATATAGGTCCTAGCGGGGGGCAAGGTGAGCAGTTCTTC.

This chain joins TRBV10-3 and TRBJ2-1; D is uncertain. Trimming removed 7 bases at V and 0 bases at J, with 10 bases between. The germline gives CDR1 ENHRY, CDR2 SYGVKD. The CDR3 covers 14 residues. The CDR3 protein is CAIKEDLSYNEQFF. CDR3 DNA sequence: TGTGCCATCAAGGAAGATCTCTCCTACAATGAGCAGTTCTTC.

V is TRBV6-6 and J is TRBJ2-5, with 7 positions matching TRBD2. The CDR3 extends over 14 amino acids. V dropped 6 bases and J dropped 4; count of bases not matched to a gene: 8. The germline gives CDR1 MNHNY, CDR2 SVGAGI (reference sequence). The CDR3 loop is CASSWTSPGETQYF. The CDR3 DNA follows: TGTGCCAGCAGCTGGACTAGTCCGGGAGAGACCCAGTACTTC.

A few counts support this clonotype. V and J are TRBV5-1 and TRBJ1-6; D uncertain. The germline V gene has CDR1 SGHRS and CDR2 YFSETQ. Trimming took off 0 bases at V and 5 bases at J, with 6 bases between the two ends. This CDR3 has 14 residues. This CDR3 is CASSLGHDNSPLHF. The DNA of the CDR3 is TGCGCCAGCAGCTTGGGGCATGATAATTCACCCCTCCACTTT.

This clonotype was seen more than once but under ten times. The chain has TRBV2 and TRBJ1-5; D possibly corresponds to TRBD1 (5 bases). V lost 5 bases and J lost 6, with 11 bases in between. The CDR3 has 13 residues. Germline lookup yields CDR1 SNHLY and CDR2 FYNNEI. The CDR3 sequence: CASSMGGGQPQHF. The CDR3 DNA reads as TGTGCCAGCAGTATGGGGGGAGGTCAGCCCCAGCATTTT.

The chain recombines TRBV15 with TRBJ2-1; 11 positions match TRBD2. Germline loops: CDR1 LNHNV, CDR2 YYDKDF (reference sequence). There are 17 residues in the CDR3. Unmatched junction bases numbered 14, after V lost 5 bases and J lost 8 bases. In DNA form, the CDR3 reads TGTGCCACCAGCGACGTAGCGGGAGGGCCCGTGGTCGATGAGCAGTTCTTC. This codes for CATSDVAGGPVVDEQFF.

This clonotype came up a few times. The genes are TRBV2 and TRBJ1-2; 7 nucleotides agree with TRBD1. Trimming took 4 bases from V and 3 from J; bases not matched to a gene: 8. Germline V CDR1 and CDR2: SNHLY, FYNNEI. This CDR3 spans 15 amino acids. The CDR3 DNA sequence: TGTGCCAGCAGTGCACCCAACAGGGGTCACTATGGCTACACCTTC. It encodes CASSAPNRGHYGYTF.

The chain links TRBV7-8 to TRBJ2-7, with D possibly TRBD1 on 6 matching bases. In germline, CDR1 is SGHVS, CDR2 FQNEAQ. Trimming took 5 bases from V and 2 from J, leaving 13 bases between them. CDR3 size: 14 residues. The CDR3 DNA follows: TGTGCCAGCAGCCCTGGGACATTAGCCTACGAGCAGTACTTC. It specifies CASSPGTLAYEQYF.

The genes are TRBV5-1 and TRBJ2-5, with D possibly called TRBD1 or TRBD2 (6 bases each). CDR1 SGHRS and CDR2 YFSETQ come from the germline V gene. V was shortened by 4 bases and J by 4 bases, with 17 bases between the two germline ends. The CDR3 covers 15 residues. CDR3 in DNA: TGCGCCAGCAGCCCTATCCCCGGGGGCGGAGAGACCCAGTACTTC. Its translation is CASSPIPGGGETQYF.

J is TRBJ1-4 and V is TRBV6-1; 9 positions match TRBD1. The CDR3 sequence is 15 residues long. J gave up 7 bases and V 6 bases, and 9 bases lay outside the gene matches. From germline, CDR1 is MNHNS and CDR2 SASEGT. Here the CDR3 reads CASRIDRGSSEKLFF. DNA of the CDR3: TGTGCCAGCAGAATCGACAGGGGGTCCAGTGAAAAACTGTTTTTT.

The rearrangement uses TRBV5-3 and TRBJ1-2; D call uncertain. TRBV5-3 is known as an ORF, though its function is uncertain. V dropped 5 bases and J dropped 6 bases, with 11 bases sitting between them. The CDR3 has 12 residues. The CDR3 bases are TGTGCCAGAAGACGGGAAAGAGATGGCTACACCTTC. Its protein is CARRRERDGYTF.

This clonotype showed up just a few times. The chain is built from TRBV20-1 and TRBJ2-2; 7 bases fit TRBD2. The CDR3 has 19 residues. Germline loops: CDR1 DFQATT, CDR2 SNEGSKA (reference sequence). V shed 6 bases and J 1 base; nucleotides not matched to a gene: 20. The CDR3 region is CSASVRVLEAGMNTGELFF. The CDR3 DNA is TGCAGTGCCTCCGTCCGGGTCCTTGAAGCGGGAATGAACACCGGGGAGCTGTTTTTT.

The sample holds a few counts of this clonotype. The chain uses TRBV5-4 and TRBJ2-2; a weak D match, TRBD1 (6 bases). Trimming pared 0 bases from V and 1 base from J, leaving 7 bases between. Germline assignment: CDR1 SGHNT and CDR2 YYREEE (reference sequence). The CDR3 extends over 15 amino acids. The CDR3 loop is CASSLDRVNTGELFF. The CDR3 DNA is TGTGCCAGCAGCTTGGACAGGGTGAACACCGGGGAGCTGTTTTTT.

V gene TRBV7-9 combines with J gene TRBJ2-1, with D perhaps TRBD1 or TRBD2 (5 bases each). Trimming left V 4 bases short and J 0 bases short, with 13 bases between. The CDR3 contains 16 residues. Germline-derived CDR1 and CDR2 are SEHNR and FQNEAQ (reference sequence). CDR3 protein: CASSSAQGRSYNEQFF. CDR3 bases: TGTGCCAGCAGCTCAGCCCAGGGACGCTCCTACAATGAGCAGTTCTTC.

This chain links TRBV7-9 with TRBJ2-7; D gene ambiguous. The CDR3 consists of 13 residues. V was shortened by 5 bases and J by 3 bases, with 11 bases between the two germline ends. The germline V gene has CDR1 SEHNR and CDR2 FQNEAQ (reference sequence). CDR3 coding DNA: TGTGCCAGCAGCGTGACGGAGTACTACGAGCAGTACTTC. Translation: CASSVTEYYEQYF. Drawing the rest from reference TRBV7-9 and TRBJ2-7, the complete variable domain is DTGVSQNPRHKITKRGQNVTFRCDPISEHNRLYWYRQTLGQGPEFLTYFQNEAQLEKSRLLSDRFSAERPKGSFSTLEIQRTEQGDSAMYLCASSVTEYYEQYFGPGTRLTVT.

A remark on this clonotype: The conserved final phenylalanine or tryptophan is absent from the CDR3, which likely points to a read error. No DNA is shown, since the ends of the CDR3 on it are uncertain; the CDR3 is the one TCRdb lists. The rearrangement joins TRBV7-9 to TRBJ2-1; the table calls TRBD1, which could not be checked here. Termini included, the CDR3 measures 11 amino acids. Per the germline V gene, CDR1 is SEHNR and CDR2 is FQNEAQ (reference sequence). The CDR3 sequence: CASSYRGSPTV.